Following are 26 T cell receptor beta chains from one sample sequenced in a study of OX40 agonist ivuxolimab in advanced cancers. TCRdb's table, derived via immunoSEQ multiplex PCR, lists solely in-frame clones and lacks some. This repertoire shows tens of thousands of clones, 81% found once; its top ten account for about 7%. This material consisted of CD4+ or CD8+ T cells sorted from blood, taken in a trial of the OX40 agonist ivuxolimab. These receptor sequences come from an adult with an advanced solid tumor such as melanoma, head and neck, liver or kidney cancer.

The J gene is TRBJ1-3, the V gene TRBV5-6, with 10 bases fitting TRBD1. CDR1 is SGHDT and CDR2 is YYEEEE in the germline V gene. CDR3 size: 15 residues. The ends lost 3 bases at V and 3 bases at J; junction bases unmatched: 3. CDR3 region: CASSYGTGDGNTIYF. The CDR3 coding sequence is TGTGCCAGCAGCTACGGGACAGGGGATGGAAACACCATATATTTT.

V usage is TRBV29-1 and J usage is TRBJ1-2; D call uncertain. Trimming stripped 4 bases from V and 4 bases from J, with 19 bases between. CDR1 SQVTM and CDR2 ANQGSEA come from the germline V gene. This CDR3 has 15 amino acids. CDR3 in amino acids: CSVGADVGRSYGYTF. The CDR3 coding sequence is TGCAGCGTTGGGGCTGACGTGGGTAGAAGCTATGGCTACACCTTC.

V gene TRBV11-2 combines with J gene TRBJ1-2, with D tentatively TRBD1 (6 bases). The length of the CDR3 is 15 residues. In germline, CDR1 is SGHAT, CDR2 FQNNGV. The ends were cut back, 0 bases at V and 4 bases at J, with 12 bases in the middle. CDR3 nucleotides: TGTGCCAGCAGCTTAGATCGGACAGCAGGCTATGGCTACACCTTC. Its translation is CASSLDRTAGYGYTF.

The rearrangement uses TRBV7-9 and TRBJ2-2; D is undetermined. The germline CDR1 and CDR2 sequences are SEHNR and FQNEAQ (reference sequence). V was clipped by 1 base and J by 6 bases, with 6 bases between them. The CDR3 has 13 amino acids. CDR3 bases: TGTGCCAGCAGCTTAGGTGCCGCCGGGGAGCTGTTTTTT. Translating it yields CASSLGAAGELFF.

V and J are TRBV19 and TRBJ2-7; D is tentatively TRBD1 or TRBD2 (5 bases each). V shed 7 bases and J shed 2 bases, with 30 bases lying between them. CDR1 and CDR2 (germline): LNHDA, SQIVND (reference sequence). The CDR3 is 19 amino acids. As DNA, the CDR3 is TGTGCCAGTAAGGTCAAATTGCCATCCGGGACCACGATTGCCTACGAGCAGTACTTC. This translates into CASKVKLPSGTTIAYEQYF.

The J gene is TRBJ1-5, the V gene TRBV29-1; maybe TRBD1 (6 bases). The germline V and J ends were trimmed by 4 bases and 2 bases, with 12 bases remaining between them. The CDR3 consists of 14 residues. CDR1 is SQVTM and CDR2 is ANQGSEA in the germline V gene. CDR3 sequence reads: CSVAGDEGNQPQHF. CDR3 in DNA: TGCAGCGTTGCAGGGGATGAGGGCAATCAGCCCCAGCATTTT.

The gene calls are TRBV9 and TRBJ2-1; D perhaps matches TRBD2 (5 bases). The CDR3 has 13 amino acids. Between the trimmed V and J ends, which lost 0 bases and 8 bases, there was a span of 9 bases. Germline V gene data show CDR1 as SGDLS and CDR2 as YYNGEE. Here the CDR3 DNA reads TGTGCCAGCAGCGTAGATGGGAGCTATGAGCAGTTCTTC. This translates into CASSVDGSYEQFF. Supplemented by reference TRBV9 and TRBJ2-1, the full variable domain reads DSGVTQTPKHLITATGQRVTLRCSPRSGDLSVYWYQQSLDQGLQFLIQYYNGEERAKGNILERFSAQQFPDLHSELNLSSLELGDSALYFCASSVDGSYEQFFGPGTRLTVL.

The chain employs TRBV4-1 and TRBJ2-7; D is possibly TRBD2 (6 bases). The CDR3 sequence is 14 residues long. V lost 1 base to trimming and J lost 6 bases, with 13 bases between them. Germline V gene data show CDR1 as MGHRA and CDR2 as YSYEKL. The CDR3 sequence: CASSQVEAGGEQYF. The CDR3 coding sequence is TGCGCCAGCAGCCAAGTCGAAGCCGGGGGCGAGCAGTACTTC.

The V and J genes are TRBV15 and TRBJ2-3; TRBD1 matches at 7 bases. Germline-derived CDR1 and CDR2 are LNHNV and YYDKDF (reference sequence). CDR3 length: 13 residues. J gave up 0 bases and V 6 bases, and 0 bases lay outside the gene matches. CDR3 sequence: CATRTGSTDTQYF. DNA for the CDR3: TGTGCCACCAGGACAGGGAGCACAGATACGCAGTATTTT. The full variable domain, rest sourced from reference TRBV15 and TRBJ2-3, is DAMVIQNPRYQVTQFGKPVTLSCSQTLNHNVMYWYQQKSSQAPKLLFHYYDKDFNNEADTPDNFQSRRPNTSFCFLDIRSPGLGDTAMYLCATRTGSTDTQYFGPGTRLTVL.

For the CDR3, the DNA is TGTGCCAGCAGTGATGGAATACCAGGGTGGACCGGGGAGCTGTTTTTT. This codes for CASSDGIPGWTGELFF. The chain carries TRBV25-1 and TRBJ2-2; D is possibly TRBD1 (5 bases). The CDR3 covers 16 residues. V was cut by 3 bases and J by 5 bases, with 16 bases left in between. Germline lookup yields CDR1 MGHDK and CDR2 SYGVNS.

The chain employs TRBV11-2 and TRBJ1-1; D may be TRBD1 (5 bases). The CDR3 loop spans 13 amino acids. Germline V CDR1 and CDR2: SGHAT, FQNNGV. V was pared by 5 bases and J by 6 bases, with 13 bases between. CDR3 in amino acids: CASSPWRGAEAFF. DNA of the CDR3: TGTGCCAGCAGCCCCTGGAGGGGCGCTGAAGCTTTCTTT.

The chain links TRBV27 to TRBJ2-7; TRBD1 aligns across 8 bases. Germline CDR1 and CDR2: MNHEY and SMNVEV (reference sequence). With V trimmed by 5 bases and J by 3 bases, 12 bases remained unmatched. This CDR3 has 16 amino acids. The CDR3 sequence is CASSAIQGVKLYEQYF. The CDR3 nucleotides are TGTGCCAGCAGTGCAATACAGGGGGTAAAACTCTACGAGCAGTACTTC.

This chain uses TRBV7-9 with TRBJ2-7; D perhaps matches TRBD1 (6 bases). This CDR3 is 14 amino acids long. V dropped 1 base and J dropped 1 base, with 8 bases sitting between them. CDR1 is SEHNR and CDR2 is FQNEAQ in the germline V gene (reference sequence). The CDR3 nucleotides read TGTGCCAGCAGCTTAGTAACAGGGTCCTACGAGCAGTACTTC. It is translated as CASSLVTGSYEQYF.

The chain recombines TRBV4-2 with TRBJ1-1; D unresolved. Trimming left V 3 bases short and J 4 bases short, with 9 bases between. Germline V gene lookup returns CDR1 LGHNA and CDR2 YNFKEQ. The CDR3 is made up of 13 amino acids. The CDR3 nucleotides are TGTGCCAGCAGCCAGGGATCTGGCACTGAAGCTTTCTTT. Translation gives CASSQGSGTEAFF.

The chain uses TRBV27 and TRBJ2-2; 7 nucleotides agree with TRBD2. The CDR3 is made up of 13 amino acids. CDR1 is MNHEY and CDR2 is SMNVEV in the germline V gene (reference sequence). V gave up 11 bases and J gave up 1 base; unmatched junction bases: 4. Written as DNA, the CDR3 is TGTGCCTGCGGCGGGGGGAACACCGGGGAGCTGTTTTTT. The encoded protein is CACGGGNTGELFF.

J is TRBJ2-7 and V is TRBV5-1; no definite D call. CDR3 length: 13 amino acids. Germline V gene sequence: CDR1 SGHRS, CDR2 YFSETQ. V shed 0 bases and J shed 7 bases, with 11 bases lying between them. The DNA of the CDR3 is TGCGCCAGCAGCTTGGGTCCTGGGTATGAGCAGTACGTC. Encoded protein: CASSLGPGYEQYV.

CDR3 nucleotides: TGTGCCAGCAGCAACACAGGGCCCTCCGGTGCGTCTGAAGCTTTCTTT. It specifies CASSNTGPSGASEAFF. The rearrangement joins TRBV13 to TRBJ1-1, with D possibly TRBD1 on 6 matching bases. This CDR3 comprises 16 residues. CDR1 and CDR2 from the germline V gene are PRHDT and FYEKMQ (reference sequence). Trimming took off 5 bases at V and 6 bases at J, with 22 bases between the two ends.

As DNA, the CDR3 is TGTGCCAGCAGCCAACAGGGGGCTGAAGCTTTCTTT. Protein product: CASSQQGAEAFF. This rearrangement joins TRBV7-9 to TRBJ1-1; 8 bases are shared with TRBD1. This CDR3 comprises 12 residues. V dropped 5 bases and J dropped 6; count of bases not matched to a gene: 2. CDR1 is SEHNR, CDR2 FQNEAQ, per germline (reference sequence).

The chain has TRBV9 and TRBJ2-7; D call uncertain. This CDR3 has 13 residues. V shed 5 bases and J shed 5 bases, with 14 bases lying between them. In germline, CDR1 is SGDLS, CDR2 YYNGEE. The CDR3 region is CASSEDDFHEQYF. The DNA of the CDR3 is TGTGCCAGCAGTGAGGACGACTTCCACGAGCAGTACTTC. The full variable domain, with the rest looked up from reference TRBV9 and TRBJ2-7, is DSGVTQTPKHLITATGQRVTLRCSPRSGDLSVYWYQQSLDQGLQFLIQYYNGEERAKGNILERFSAQQFPDLHSELNLSSLELGDSALYFCASSEDDFHEQYFGPGTRLTVT.

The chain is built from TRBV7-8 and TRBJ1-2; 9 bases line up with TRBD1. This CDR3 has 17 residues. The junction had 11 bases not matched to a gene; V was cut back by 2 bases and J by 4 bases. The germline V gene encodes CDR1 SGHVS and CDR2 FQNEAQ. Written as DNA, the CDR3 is TGTGCCAGCAGCTTATCAGATTGGGACAGGGCATCCTATGGCTACACCTTC. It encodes CASSLSDWDRASYGYTF.

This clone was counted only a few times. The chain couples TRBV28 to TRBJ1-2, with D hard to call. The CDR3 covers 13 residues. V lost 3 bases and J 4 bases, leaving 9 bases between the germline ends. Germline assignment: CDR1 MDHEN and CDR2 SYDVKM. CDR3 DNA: TGTGCCAGCAGTTTTCAGTACAGCTATGGCTACACCTTC. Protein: CASSFQYSYGYTF.

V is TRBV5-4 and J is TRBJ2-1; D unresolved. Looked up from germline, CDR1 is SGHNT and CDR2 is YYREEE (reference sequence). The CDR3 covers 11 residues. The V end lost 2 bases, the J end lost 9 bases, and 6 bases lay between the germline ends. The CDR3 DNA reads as TGTGCCAGCAGCTTTGTCGGTGAGCAGTTCTTC. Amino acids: CASSFVGEQFF.

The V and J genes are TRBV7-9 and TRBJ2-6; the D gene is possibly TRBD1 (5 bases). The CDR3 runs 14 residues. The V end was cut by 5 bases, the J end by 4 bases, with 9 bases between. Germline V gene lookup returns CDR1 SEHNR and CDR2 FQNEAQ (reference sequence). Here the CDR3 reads CASSPGLGANVLTF. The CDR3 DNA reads TGTGCCAGCAGCCCAGGGCTGGGGGCCAACGTCCTGACTTTC. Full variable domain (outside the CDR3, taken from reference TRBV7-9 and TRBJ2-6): DTGVSQNPRHKITKRGQNVTFRCDPISEHNRLYWYRQTLGQGPEFLTYFQNEAQLEKSRLLSDRFSAERPKGSFSTLEIQRTEQGDSAMYLCASSPGLGANVLTFGAGSRLTVL.

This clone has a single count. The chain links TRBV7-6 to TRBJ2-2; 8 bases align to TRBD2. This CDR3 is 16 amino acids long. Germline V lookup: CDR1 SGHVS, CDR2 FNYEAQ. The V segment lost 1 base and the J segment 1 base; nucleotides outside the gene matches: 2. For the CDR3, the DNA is TGTGCCAGCAGCTTAGTAGCGGGGAGGAACACCGGGGAGCTGTTTTTT. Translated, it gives CASSLVAGRNTGELFF.

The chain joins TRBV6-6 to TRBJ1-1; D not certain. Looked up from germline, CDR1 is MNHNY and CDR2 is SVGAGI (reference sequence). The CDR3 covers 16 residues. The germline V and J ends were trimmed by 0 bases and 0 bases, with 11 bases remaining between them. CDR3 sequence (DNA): TGTGCCAGCAGTTACTCGACACAGACTATGAACACTGAAGCTTTCTTT. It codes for CASSYSTQTMNTEAFF.

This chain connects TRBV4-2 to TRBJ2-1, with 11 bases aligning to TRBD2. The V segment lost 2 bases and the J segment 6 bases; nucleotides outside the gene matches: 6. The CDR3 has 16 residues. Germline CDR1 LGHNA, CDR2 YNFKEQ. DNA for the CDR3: TGTGCCAGCAGCCAATTTAGCGGGGGGGCCGGCAATGAGCAGTTCTTC. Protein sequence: CASSQFSGGAGNEQFF.